This T cell receptor (beta chain) was identified in a study of blood T cell repertoires in COVID-19. Assay used: immunoSEQ multiplex PCR; TCRdb lists only in-frame clones, some missing. The sample carries approximately 240,000 clones, 75% to 85% recorded once. The length of the CDR3 is 17 residues. Trimming at V came to 5 bases and at J to 4 bases, leaving 9 bases not matched to a gene. Germline lookup yields CDR1 LGHDT and CDR2 YNNKEL (reference sequence). Seattle's cohort entered during active infection and was followed longitudinally. The rearrangement links TRBV3-1 (or the pseudogene TRBV3-2) to TRBJ2-5; TRBD2 aligns across 14 bases. Material for sequencing was peripheral blood. This TCR was sampled from a woman in her 30s with COVID-19, enrolled during active disease. The CDR3 DNA follows: TGTGCCAGCAGCTCGGGACTAGCGGGGGTGAATTCAGAGACCCAGTACTTC. Protein: CASSSGLAGVNSETQYF.